This is a list of T cell receptor beta chains from one sample in a study of cytomegalovirus exposure and HLA in healthy donors. Here immunoSEQ multiplex PCR was the method, and the copy in TCRdb shows in-frame clones only, minus some. The sample table sets out about 130,000 clones. Sequencing was done on a sample of PBMCs. These receptors were taken from a woman in her 40s in good health and CMV-seropositive. Each CDR3 is given with its conserved first and last residue. D genes are given only for firm matches.

J gene	V gene	D gene	CDR3 protein	CDR3 DNA
TRBJ1-1	TRBV10-3	TRBD1	CAITAGGIAFF	TGTGCCATCACGGCAGGGGGCATAGCTTTCTTT
TRBJ1-1	TRBV28	.	CASSRQVATEAFF	TGTGCCAGCAGTCGACAGGTAGCCACTGAAGCTTTCTTT
TRBJ2-7	TRBV5-6	TRBD1	CASSWDRELYEQYF	TGTGCCAGCAGCTGGGACAGGGAGCTCTACGAGCAGTACTTC
TRBJ1-5	TRBV10-3	.	CAISESRGALGQPQHF	TGTGCCATCAGTGAGTCTCGGGGGGCCCTAGGGCAGCCCCAGCATTTT
TRBJ1-1	TRBV5-1	.	CASSFRTGRDLNTEAFF	TGCGCCAGCAGCTTCCGCACCGGGCGGGACCTCAACACTGAAGCTTTCTTT
TRBJ2-7	TRBV11-3	TRBD2	CASSSGGTSGAYEQYF	TGTGCCAGCAGCTCTGGGGGGACTAGCGGTGCGTACGAGCAGTACTTC
TRBJ1-5	TRBV19	.	CASRYSNQPQHF	TGTGCCAGTAGATATAGCAATCAGCCCCAGCATTTT
TRBJ1-3	TRBV7-2	.	CASSLGGGWSGNTIYF	TGTGCCAGCAGCTTAGGAGGAGGGTGGAGCGGAAACACCATATATTTT
TRBJ1-5	TRBV7-2	.	CASSLYTGSNQPQHF	TGTGCCAGCAGCTTATACACAGGATCCAATCAGCCCCAGCATTTT
TRBJ1-4	TRBV7-6	.	CASSLDGEKLFF	TGTGCCAGCAGCTTAGACGGTGAAAAACTGTTTTTT
TRBJ1-3	TRBV6-1	.	CASKHDRSSGNTIYF	TGTGCCAGCAAGCACGACAGAAGCTCTGGAAACACCATATATTTT
TRBJ1-5	TRBV25-1	.	CASSVGNQPQHF	TGTGCCAGCAGTGTCGGGAATCAGCCCCAGCATTTT
TRBJ2-4	TRBV15	.	CATSRDPPHAGREDIQYF	TGTGCCACCAGCAGAGATCCCCCTCATGCGGGTAGGGAGGACATTCAGTACTTC
TRBJ2-2	TRBV5-1	.	CASSGSAPNTGELFF	TGCGCCAGCAGCGGTAGCGCACCGAACACCGGGGAGCTGTTTTTT
TRBJ2-1	TRBV27	TRBD2	CASSLLSSGDNEQFF	TGTGCCAGCAGTTTATTGTCTAGCGGGGACAATGAGCAGTTCTTC
TRBJ1-6	TRBV5-1	TRBD1	CASSLEQGNNSPLHF	TGCGCCAGCAGCTTGGAACAGGGGAATAATTCACCCCTCCACTTT
TRBJ2-7	TRBV4-2	TRBD2	CASSQEKLAGVVQYF	TGTGCCAGCAGCCAAGAGAAACTAGCGGGAGTCGTGCAGTACTTC
TRBJ2-7	TRBV19	TRBD2	CASGLAGGTNSYEQYF	TGTGCCAGTGGACTAGCGGGAGGGACGAACTCCTACGAGCAGTACTTC
TRBJ1-5	TRBV28	.	CASTQDNQPQHF	TGTGCCAGCACACAGGACAATCAGCCCCAGCATTTT
TRBJ2-1	TRBV5-8	.	CASSVFGRGEQFF	TGTGCCAGCAGCGTATTTGGGCGGGGTGAGCAGTTCTTC
TRBJ2-7	TRBV4-3	.	CASSQDIPPGVWSYEQYF	TGCGCCAGCAGCCAAGATATTCCGCCAGGGGTTTGGTCCTACGAGCAGTACTTC
TRBJ2-3	TRBV11-2	.	CASSLGGGADTQYF	TGTGCCAGCAGCTTAGGAGGGGGGGCAGATACGCAGTATTTT
TRBJ2-5	TRBV5-1	TRBD2	CASSLGNGRETQYF	TGCGCCAGCAGCTTGGGGAACGGGAGGGAGACCCAGTACTTC
TRBJ2-1	TRBV4-3	.	CASSLGLSTYNEQFF	TGCGCCAGCAGCCTGGGACTCTCGACTTACAATGAGCAGTTCTTC
TRBJ2-1	TRBV19	TRBD2	CASSPRLAGGMNEQFF	TGTGCCAGTAGTCCCAGACTAGCGGGAGGGATGAATGAGCAGTTCTTC
TRBJ2-7	TRBV7-3	TRBD2	CASSPGTSGSSEQYF	TGTGCCAGCAGCCCCGGGACTAGCGGGAGTAGCGAGCAGTACTTC
TRBJ2-2	TRBV5-4	TRBD2	CASSGGLAGDTGELFF	TGTGCCAGCAGCGGGGGACTAGCGGGAGACACCGGGGAGCTGTTTTTT
TRBJ1-4	TRBV28	TRBD1	CASSTMTGGNEKLFF	TGTGCCAGCAGTACTATGACAGGGGGGAATGAAAAACTGTTTTTT
TRBJ2-1	TRBV11-2	.	CASSLDNSGVRQFF	TGTGCCAGCAGCTTAGATAACTCCGGAGTCAGGCAGTTCTTC
TRBJ1-1	TRBV6-5	.	CASSLGGAEAFF	TGTGCCAGCAGTCTAGGAGGTGCTGAAGCTTTCTTT
TRBJ2-5	TRBV30	TRBD2	CAWTSGTQETQYF	TGTGCCTGGACTAGCGGGACCCAAGAGACCCAGTACTTC
TRBJ1-1	TRBV18	.	CASSPPGATATEAFF	TGTGCCAGCTCACCACCGGGGGCCACGGCCACTGAAGCTTTCTTT
TRBJ2-7	TRBV18	TRBD2	CASSRREIDEQYF	TGTGCCAGCTCAAGGCGGGAGATCGACGAGCAGTACTTC
TRBJ1-5	TRBV9	TRBD1	CASSSGSGGGQPQHF	TGTGCCAGCAGCTCTGGTTCAGGGGGCGGTCAGCCCCAGCATTTT
TRBJ1-5	TRBV7-2	TRBD1	CASSLAGTGIGNQPQHF	TGTGCCAGCAGCTTGGCCGGGACAGGGATAGGCAATCAGCCCCAGCATTTT
TRBJ2-1	TRBV5-1	.	CASSLDSSSYNEQFF	TGCGCCAGCAGCTTGGATAGTAGCTCCTACAATGAGCAGTTCTTC
TRBJ1-4	TRBV9	TRBD1	CTSSEGAGTVNEKLFF	TGTACCAGCAGCGAGGGAGCCGGGACAGTTAATGAAAAACTGTTTTTT
TRBJ2-5	TRBV27	TRBD1	CASSFAPGQAIETQYF	TGTGCCAGCAGTTTCGCGCCGGGACAGGCCATAGAGACCCAGTACTTC
TRBJ1-1	TRBV28	.	CASSNREPRDTEAFF	TGTGCCAGCAGTAACCGGGAGCCGAGGGACACTGAAGCTTTCTTT
TRBJ1-1	TRBV12-5	.	CASGMTGNTEAFF	TGTGCTAGTGGTATGACAGGGAACACTGAAGCTTTCTTT
TRBJ1-2	TRBV7-2	TRBD1	CASSIGTGDGYTF	TGTGCCAGCAGCATCGGGACAGGGGATGGCTACACCTTC
TRBJ1-5	TRBV7-2	.	CASSLGGNSNQPQHF	TGTGCCAGCAGCCTAGGCGGGAATAGCAATCAGCCCCAGCATTTT